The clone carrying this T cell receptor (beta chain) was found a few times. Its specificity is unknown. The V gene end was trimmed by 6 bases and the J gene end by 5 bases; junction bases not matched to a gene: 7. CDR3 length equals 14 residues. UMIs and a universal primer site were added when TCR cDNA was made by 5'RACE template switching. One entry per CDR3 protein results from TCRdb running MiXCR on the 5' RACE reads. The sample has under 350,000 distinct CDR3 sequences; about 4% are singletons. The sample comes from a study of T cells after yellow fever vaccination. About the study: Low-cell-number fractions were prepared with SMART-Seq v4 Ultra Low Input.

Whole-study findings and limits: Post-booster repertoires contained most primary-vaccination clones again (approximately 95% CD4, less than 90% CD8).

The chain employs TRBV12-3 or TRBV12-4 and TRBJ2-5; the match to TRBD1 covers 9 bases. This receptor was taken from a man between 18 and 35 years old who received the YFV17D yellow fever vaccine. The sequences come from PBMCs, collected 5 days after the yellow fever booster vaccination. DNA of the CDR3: TGTGCCAGCAGGGGACAGGGTCGGTACGAGACCCAGTACTTC. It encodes CASRGQGRYETQYF.